A selection of T cell receptor beta chains follows, all from one sample in a study of shared clonotypes between healthy human individuals. TCRdb keeps only in-frame clones here, not all; method: immunoSEQ multiplex PCR. The sample carries 700,000 to 950,000 clones, 96% recorded once. The sample comprised naive CD8+ T cells sorted from blood. These receptors were collected from a young man in good health. The CDR3 runs from the conserved cysteine through the conserved F or W. Fields, in order: V gene, J gene, CDR3 protein.

v_call: TRBV10-2; j_call: TRBJ2-5; cdr3_aa: CASSLGTGGEETQYF
v_call: TRBV27; j_call: TRBJ2-1; cdr3_aa: CASSLFKQGNEQFF
v_call: TRBV15; j_call: TRBJ2-2; cdr3_aa: CATSSPGVTGELFF
v_call: TRBV7-9; j_call: TRBJ2-2; cdr3_aa: CASSREHPTLGELFF
v_call: TRBV7-9; j_call: TRBJ1-2; cdr3_aa: CASRGQGVQGYTF
v_call: TRBV4-1; j_call: TRBJ1-1; cdr3_aa: CASSQDSEEAFF
v_call: TRBV5-4; j_call: TRBJ2-1; cdr3_aa: CASSSETGESGNEQFF
v_call: TRBV14; j_call: TRBJ2-7; cdr3_aa: CASSQAQGGYYEQYF
v_call: TRBV10-2; j_call: TRBJ2-7; cdr3_aa: CASREMYEQYF
v_call: TRBV29-1; j_call: TRBJ1-4; cdr3_aa: CSGRGGGSELFF
v_call: TRBV10-2; j_call: TRBJ2-3; cdr3_aa: CASGDRGGTDTQYF
v_call: TRBV9; j_call: TRBJ2-6; cdr3_aa: CASSVEQSPGANVLTF
v_call: TRBV19; j_call: TRBJ2-7; cdr3_aa: CASSPGYRDSYEQYF
v_call: TRBV11-2; j_call: TRBJ2-7; cdr3_aa: CASSQQVYEQYF
v_call: TRBV11-2; j_call: TRBJ2-7; cdr3_aa: CASSFPPRQGAGEQYF
v_call: TRBV7-9; j_call: TRBJ2-2; cdr3_aa: CASSLVMGTGELFF
v_call: TRBV6-5; j_call: TRBJ2-1; cdr3_aa: CASSYLAGLDEQFF
v_call: TRBV19; j_call: TRBJ1-5; cdr3_aa: CASSRRTAINQPQHF
v_call: TRBV11-3; j_call: TRBJ2-3; cdr3_aa: CASSSRTDTQYF
v_call: TRBV7-9; j_call: TRBJ2-7; cdr3_aa: CASSGSLTAYEQYF
v_call: TRBV29-1; j_call: TRBJ1-4; cdr3_aa: CSVVPATGATNEKLFF
v_call: TRBV5-1; j_call: TRBJ2-5; cdr3_aa: CASSLRDRGQETQYF
v_call: TRBV27; j_call: TRBJ1-1; cdr3_aa: CASSLDRATEAFF
v_call: TRBV10-3; j_call: TRBJ2-3; cdr3_aa: CAIWDRDTDTQYF
v_call: TRBV4-1; j_call: TRBJ2-2; cdr3_aa: CASSPLTSGIITGELFF
v_call: TRBV7-2; j_call: TRBJ1-1; cdr3_aa: CASSFTGTRNTEAFF
v_call: TRBV7-8; j_call: TRBJ1-2; cdr3_aa: CASSLEDRRTYGYTF